Below are 24 T cell receptor beta chains sequenced from a single sample in a study of shared clonotypes between healthy human individuals. Profiling relied on immunoSEQ multiplex PCR, and the TCRdb table lists in-frame clones only, not all of them. The sample lists a few million clones, 92% seen once, with 0.37% in the top ten. What was sequenced was naive CD4+ T cells from PBMCs. Noted subset: CD45RA+ positively selected. The receptors were gathered from a man aged 18 to 29 in good health. Some clones in this sample may be carry-over from other donors' samples.

J is TRBJ2-7 and V is TRBV4-1; 8 bases are a match to TRBD1. The CDR3 loop spans 17 amino acids. Trimming took 1 base from V and 0 from J; bases not matched to a gene: 8. Looked up from germline, CDR1 is MGHRA and CDR2 is YSYEKL. CDR3: CASSQVLSGQVSYEQYF. CDR3 bases: TGCGCCAGCAGCCAAGTATTATCGGGACAGGTCTCCTACGAGCAGTACTTC.

Only one count was recorded for this clone. The chain uses TRBV14 and TRBJ1-4; D is unresolved. The CDR3 has 13 amino acids. V dropped 4 bases and J dropped 2 bases, with 5 bases sitting between them. Germline CDR1 reads SGHDN; CDR2 reads FVKESK. The CDR3 is CASSPRTNEKLFF. The CDR3 DNA reads TGTGCCAGCAGCCCCCGGACTAATGAAAAACTGTTTTTT.

The gene calls are TRBV28 and TRBJ2-1, with 14 positions matching TRBD2. The CDR3 has 17 residues. Germline V lookup: CDR1 MDHEN, CDR2 SYDVKM. Trimming at V came to 2 bases and at J to 15 bases, leaving 15 bases not matched to a gene. The CDR3 sequence is CASSLRPQGLAGVDPFF. The DNA for the CDR3 is TGTGCCAGCAGTTTAAGGCCCCAGGGACTAGCGGGAGTGGACCCGTTCTTC.

The chain has TRBV28 and TRBJ2-7, with a possible D match to TRBD1 (5 bases). There are 15 residues in the CDR3. Germline CDR1 MDHEN, CDR2 SYDVKM. V was clipped by 5 bases and J by 3 bases, with 17 bases between them. Here the CDR3 reads CASSPSHSGYYEQYF. The CDR3 coding sequence is TGTGCCAGCAGTCCCAGTCACTCAGGGTACTACGAGCAGTACTTC.

The genes are TRBV12-5 and TRBJ1-2; D gene ambiguous. V was trimmed by 2 bases and J by 8 bases, leaving 18 bases between them. Germline assignment: CDR1 LGHNT and CDR2 FRNRAP. This CDR3 is 15 amino acids long. CDR3 residues: CASGLLSSPLTGYTF. CDR3 nucleotides: TGTGCTAGTGGTTTGCTTAGCAGTCCCCTCACCGGCTACACCTTC.

This rearrangement joins TRBV27 to TRBJ1-1; D possibly corresponds to TRBD1 (5 bases). Germline V CDR1 and CDR2: MNHEY, SMNVEV (reference sequence). The V end was cut by 8 bases, the J end by 7 bases, with 11 bases between. The CDR3 runs 11 residues. CDR3 DNA: TGTGCCAGCGGGACGTACTATGAAGCTTTCTTT. This sequence encodes CASGTYYEAFF.

This clone was observed a handful of times. The V gene is TRBV5-1, the J gene TRBJ2-4; D unresolved. V was shortened by 4 bases and J by 8 bases, with 19 bases between the two germline ends. The CDR3 contains 15 residues. Germline assignment: CDR1 SGHRS and CDR2 YFSETQ. The CDR3 coding sequence is TGCGCCAGCAGCCCGAGTGGGTTGTGGATGGACATTCAGTACTTC. It encodes CASSPSGLWMDIQYF.

J is TRBJ2-1 and V is TRBV28; possible D gene TRBD1, 8 bases. The CDR3 spans 19 residues. Per germline, CDR1 MDHEN and CDR2 SYDVKM. Trimming cost V 7 bases and J 8 bases, with 33 bases left between them. The CDR3 reads CASTPGTGYTLAGVYEQFF. CDR3 bases: TGTGCCAGCACCCCTGGGACAGGTTACACCCTGGCGGGAGTCTATGAGCAGTTCTTC.

This chain's CDR3 is CASSDTQETQYF. CDR3 in DNA: TGTGCCAGCAGTGACACACAAGAGACCCAGTACTTC. The chain has TRBV5-4 and TRBJ2-5; D gene ambiguous. Trimming took 5 bases from V and 2 from J, leaving 7 bases between them. This CDR3 has 12 residues. CDR1 is SGHNT and CDR2 is YYREEE in the germline V gene (reference sequence).

V and J are TRBV28 and TRBJ1-2; TRBD1 might be the D (6 bases). The V gene lost 5 bases and the J gene lost 6 bases, with 16 bases spanning the gap. Germline V gene sequence: CDR1 MDHEN, CDR2 SYDVKM. The CDR3 contains 14 residues. The CDR3: CASSARGQTDGYTF. The CDR3 DNA sequence: TGTGCCAGCAGTGCCCGGGGGCAAACCGATGGCTACACCTTC.

CDR3 DNA sequence: TGTGCCACCTCGAGTAACCCTGACAATGGCTACACCTTC. It codes for CATSSNPDNGYTF. The chain combines TRBV6-6 with TRBJ1-2, with unresolved D. Germline V gene data show CDR1 as MNHNY and CDR2 as SVGAGI (reference sequence). The ends were cut back, 10 bases at V and 6 bases at J, with 18 bases in the middle. This CDR3 comprises 13 residues.

A note on this clone: Additional DNA sequences in this sample encode the identical CDR3. The rearrangement joins TRBV5-1 to TRBJ1-5; D call uncertain. V lost 0 bases, J lost 6 bases, and 7 bases lay in between. Germline-derived CDR1 and CDR2 are SGHRS and YFSETQ. This CDR3 has 13 amino acids. The chain's CDR3 is CASSLESGQPQHF. The CDR3 DNA sequence: TGCGCCAGCAGCTTGGAGTCCGGTCAGCCCCAGCATTTT.

V is TRBV4-1 and J is TRBJ2-6; 9 bases map to TRBD2. Germline CDR1 MGHRA, CDR2 YSYEKL. Trimming removed 3 bases from V and 3 bases from J; junction bases left unmatched: 12. The CDR3 totals 19 residues. The CDR3 loop reads CASSHPSRVAGVGANVLTF. As DNA, the CDR3 is TGCGCCAGCAGCCATCCCTCTAGGGTAGCGGGAGTTGGGGCCAACGTCCTGACTTTC.

This rearrangement joins TRBV5-1 to TRBJ2-5; D unresolved. The V end lost 0 bases, the J end lost 1 base, and 7 bases lay between the germline ends. Germline V gene data show CDR1 as SGHRS and CDR2 as YFSETQ. The CDR3 spans 14 residues. Here the CDR3 DNA reads TGCGCCAGCAGCTTGGGGCATTTCCAAGAGACCCAGTACTTC. This encodes CASSLGHFQETQYF.

Turning to this clone: Other DNA sequences in the same sample also yield this CDR3. The chain employs TRBV4-1 and TRBJ2-1; 11 bases are shared with TRBD2. This CDR3 has 16 residues. Germline V gives CDR1 MGHRA, CDR2 YSYEKL. V was pared by 1 base and J by 3 bases, with 2 bases of the junction left unmatched. CDR3 region: CASSQGGTSGYNEQFF. CDR3 nucleotides: TGCGCCAGCAGCCAAGGCGGGACTAGCGGCTACAATGAGCAGTTCTTC.

J is TRBJ1-5 and V is TRBV2; D perhaps matches TRBD1 (6 bases). Trimming removed 6 bases from V and 5 bases from J, with 14 bases in between. Germline V gene lookup returns CDR1 SNHLY and CDR2 FYNNEI. The length of the CDR3 is 14 residues. In nucleotides, the CDR3 is TGTGCCAGCAGGGGCGCAGGGGTGTATCAGCCCCAGCATTTT. Translating gives CASRGAGVYQPQHF.

This chain links TRBV5-1 with TRBJ2-1; D might be TRBD2 (5 bases). V was pared by 0 bases and J by 0 bases, with 13 bases between. CDR1 and CDR2 from the germline V gene are SGHRS and YFSETQ. This CDR3 contains 17 residues. CDR3 protein: CASSLVSGIRSYNEQFF. The CDR3 bases are TGCGCCAGCAGCTTGGTTTCGGGGATACGCTCCTACAATGAGCAGTTCTTC.

The chain uses TRBV6-5 and TRBJ2-5; D call uncertain. V was shortened by 7 bases and J by 1 base, with 13 bases between the two germline ends. CDR3 size: 14 residues. Germline V CDR1 and CDR2: MNHEY, SVGAGI. DNA of the CDR3: TGTGCCAGCAACCGGAACTCCTTCCAAGAGACCCAGTACTTC. It is translated as CASNRNSFQETQYF.

This chain joins TRBV5-4 and TRBJ1-3; the D gene is possibly TRBD1 (5 bases). V lost 4 bases to trimming and J lost 9 bases, with 11 bases between them. CDR3 length: 12 amino acids. Germline V gene sequence: CDR1 SGHNT, CDR2 YYREEE (reference sequence). The CDR3 DNA sequence: TGTGCCAGCAGCATCCTCGGGGGCACCATATATTTT. This gives the protein CASSILGGTIYF.

The chain combines TRBV6-5 with TRBJ1-1; D not certain. The CDR3 sequence is 12 residues long. Trimming cost V 6 bases and J 7 bases, with 12 bases left between them. The germline CDR1 and CDR2 sequences are MNHEY and SVGAGI. The CDR3 region has the DNA TGTGCCAGCAGCGCGGGGATTGGTGAAGCTTTCTTT. Residues: CASSAGIGEAFF.

The J gene is TRBJ2-1, the V gene TRBV11-3, with TRBD1 matching 8 bases. J gave up 5 bases and V 5 bases, and 8 bases lay outside the gene matches. The CDR3 is made up of 15 amino acids. Germline CDR1 reads SGHNT; CDR2 reads YENEEA. DNA for the CDR3: TGTGCCAGCAGCCCCGCCGGGACAGGACACAATGAGCAGTTCTTC. Translation: CASSPAGTGHNEQFF.

V is TRBV6-1 and J is TRBJ2-2; possibly TRBD1 for D (6 bases). In germline, CDR1 is MNHNS, CDR2 SASEGT. The CDR3 length is 16 residues. V was cut by 4 bases and J by 0 bases, with 12 bases left in between. The chain's CDR3 is CASSAAQGANTGELFF. The CDR3 coding sequence is TGTGCCAGCAGTGCAGCACAGGGCGCGAACACCGGGGAGCTGTTTTTT.

In this sample, this clone turned up once. This sample includes further DNA sequences coding for the same CDR3. The rearrangement joins TRBV9 to TRBJ1-1; D might be TRBD1 (5 bases). Looked up from germline, CDR1 is SGDLS and CDR2 is YYNGEE. The V gene lost 1 base and the J gene lost 1 base, with 8 bases spanning the gap. The CDR3 runs to 14 residues. CDR3 sequence reads: CASSVTGGNTEAFF. The CDR3 DNA sequence: TGTGCCAGCAGCGTAACGGGGGGGAACACTGAAGCTTTCTTT.

The chain links TRBV30 to TRBJ2-1; 9 nucleotides match TRBD2. The CDR3 is 14 amino acids. V shed 1 base and J 7 bases; nucleotides not matched to a gene: 5. CDR1 and CDR2 from the germline V gene are GTSNPN and SVGIG (reference sequence). The CDR3 DNA reads TGTGCCTGGAGTGAATGGACTAGCGCTAATGAGCAGTTCTTC. Its translation is CAWSEWTSANEQFF. The whole variable domain, remainder taken from reference TRBV30 and TRBJ2-1, is SQTIHQWPATLVQPVGSPLSLECTVEGTSNPNLYWYRQAAGRGLQLLFYSVGIGQISSEVPQNLSASRPQDRQFILSSKKLLLSDSGFYLCAWSEWTSANEQFFGPGTRLTVL.